This entry concerns a single TCR beta chain. What it recognizes is unknown. The source of the sample is a study of CD8+ T cells in alopecia areata. Points from the study as a whole: Uncertainty about whether baseline CD8+ expansion is linked to response remains, with one nonresponder. Although TCR sharing was seen in mice, sharing across patients was less clear, possibly for HLA-related reasons.

Treatment: oral pan-JAK inhibitor, 5-10 mg twice daily. Alopecia areata patients provided lesional scalp punch biopsies and peripheral blood, both collected for the study. Reverse transcribed after extraction, RNA yielded cDNA as the sequencing template. Assay: immunoSEQ multiplex PCR; the TCRdb copy retains only in-frame clones and omits some. The sample comprises some 110,000 clones, around three fifths of which are singletons, and 12% rests with the top ten. CDR1 and CDR2 from the germline V gene are SEHNR and FQNEAQ (reference sequence). The CDR3 runs 16 residues. With V trimmed by 5 bases and J by 4 bases, 10 bases remained unmatched.

The sequencing used CD8+ T cells sorted from blood, collected at week 24, from a patient treated with tofacitinib. The sequence derives from a human donor with alopecia areata. V is TRBV7-9 and J is TRBJ1-4, with 7 bases aligning to TRBD1. The CDR3 DNA reads as TGTGCCAGCAGCCCCACTAAAGGGGACAGTAATGAAAAACTGTTTTTT. It yields the protein CASSPTKGDSNEKLFF.